The TCR beta chain described here comes from a study of T cell changes during pregnancy in multiple sclerosis. CDR3 length: 16 amino acids. Per the germline V gene, CDR1 is MGHRA and CDR2 is YSYEKL. With V trimmed by 1 base and J by 2 bases, 5 bases remained unmatched. Assay: immunoSEQ multiplex PCR; the TCRdb copy retains only in-frame clones and omits some. Of around 34,000 clones in the sample, 90% were seen once. Sequencing used CD8+ T cells from peripheral blood mononuclear cells, obtained in the first trimester of pregnancy. V gene TRBV4-1 combines with J gene TRBJ2-1; TRBD2 aligns across 7 bases. The clonotype was recovered from a female donor with multiple sclerosis, enrolled in a pregnancy study. The CDR3 protein is CASSQVAGVTYNEQFF. The CDR3 DNA is TGCGCCAGCAGCCAAGTAGCGGGCGTGACCTACAATGAGCAGTTCTTC.